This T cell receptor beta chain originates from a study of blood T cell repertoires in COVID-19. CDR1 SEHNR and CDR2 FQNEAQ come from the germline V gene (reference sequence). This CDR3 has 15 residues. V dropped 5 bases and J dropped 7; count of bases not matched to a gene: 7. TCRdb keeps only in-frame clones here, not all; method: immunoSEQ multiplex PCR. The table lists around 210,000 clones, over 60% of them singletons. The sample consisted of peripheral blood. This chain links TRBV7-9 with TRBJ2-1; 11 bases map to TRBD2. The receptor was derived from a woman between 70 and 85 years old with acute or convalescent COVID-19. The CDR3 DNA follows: TGTGCCAGCAGCCCTACTAGCGGGAGTTTTAATGAGCAGTTCTTC. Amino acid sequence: CASSPTSGSFNEQFF.